This T cell receptor beta chain originates from a study of shared clonotypes between healthy human individuals. About this clone: Its antigen is undetermined.

From CD4+ cells came CD45RA+ naive and CD45RA-negative memory subsets. Whole-study results and caveats: The study drew on few donors, limiting represented genetic and exposure-history diversity. All-four-donor shared clonotypes had higher generation probabilities than non-shared clonotypes did.

The ends lost 4 bases at V and 8 bases at J; junction bases unmatched: 11. Germline assignment: CDR1 SGDLS and CDR2 YYNGEE. This CDR3 contains 15 residues. Generated by immunoSEQ multiplex PCR, the TCRdb table keeps only in-frame clones and is missing some. The data contain about 2.3 million clones, 85% to 95% of them singletons. The TCR originated in a young man in good health. Some clones in this sample may be carry-over from other donors' samples. This chain connects TRBV9 to TRBJ1-3; TRBD1 aligns across 8 bases. Material: naive CD4+ T cells from PBMCs. Regarding subset: CD45RA+ positively selected. In DNA form, the CDR3 reads TGTGCCAGCAGCCCCCAAGACAGGGGTAGTTACACCATATATTTT. It yields the protein CASSPQDRGSYTIYF. The full variable domain, rest sourced from reference TRBV9 and TRBJ1-3, is DSGVTQTPKHLITATGQRVTLRCSPRSGDLSVYWYQQSLDQGLQFLIQYYNGEERAKGNILERFSAQQFPDLHSELNLSSLELGDSALYFCASSPQDRGSYTIYFGEGSWLTVV.